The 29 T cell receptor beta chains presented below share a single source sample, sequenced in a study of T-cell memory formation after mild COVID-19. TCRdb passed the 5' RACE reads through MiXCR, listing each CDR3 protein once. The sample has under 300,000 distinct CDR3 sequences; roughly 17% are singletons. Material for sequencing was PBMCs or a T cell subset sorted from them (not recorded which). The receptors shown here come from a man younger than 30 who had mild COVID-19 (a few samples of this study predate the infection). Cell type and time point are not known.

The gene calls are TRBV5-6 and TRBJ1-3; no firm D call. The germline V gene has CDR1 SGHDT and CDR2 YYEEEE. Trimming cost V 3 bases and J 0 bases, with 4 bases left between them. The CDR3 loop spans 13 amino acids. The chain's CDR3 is CASSSISGNTIYF. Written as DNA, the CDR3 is TGTGCCAGCAGCTCCATCTCTGGAAACACCATATATTTT.

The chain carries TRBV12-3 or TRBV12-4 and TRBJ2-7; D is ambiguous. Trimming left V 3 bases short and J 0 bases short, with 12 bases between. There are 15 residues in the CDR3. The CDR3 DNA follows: TGTGCCAGCAGTTTTCTAGGCTCAGACTCCTACGAGCAGTACGTC. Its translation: CASSFLGSDSYEQYV.

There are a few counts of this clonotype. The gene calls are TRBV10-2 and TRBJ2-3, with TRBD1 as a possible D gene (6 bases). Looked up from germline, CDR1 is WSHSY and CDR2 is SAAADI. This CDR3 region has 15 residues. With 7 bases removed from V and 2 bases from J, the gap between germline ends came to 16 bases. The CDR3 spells CASMTGHHNTDTQYF. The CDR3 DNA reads TGCGCCAGCATGACAGGACACCATAACACAGATACGCAGTATTTT.

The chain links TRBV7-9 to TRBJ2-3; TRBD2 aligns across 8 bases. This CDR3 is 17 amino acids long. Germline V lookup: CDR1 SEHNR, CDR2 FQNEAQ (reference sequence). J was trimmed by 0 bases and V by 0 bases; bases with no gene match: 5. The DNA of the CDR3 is TGTGCCAGCAGCTTAGCCTCACTAGCGGAGAGCACAGATACGCAGTATTTT. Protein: CASSLASLAESTDTQYF.

The CDR3 sequence is CASREGVSRVGETQYF. CDR3 nucleotide sequence: TGTGCCAGCAGGGAAGGAGTCTCGAGGGTAGGGGAGACCCAGTACTTC. V usage is TRBV25-1 and J usage is TRBJ2-5; a weak D match, TRBD2 (5 bases). From germline, CDR1 is MGHDK and CDR2 SYGVNS. V was clipped by 6 bases and J by 5 bases, with 22 bases between them. The CDR3 length is 16 residues.

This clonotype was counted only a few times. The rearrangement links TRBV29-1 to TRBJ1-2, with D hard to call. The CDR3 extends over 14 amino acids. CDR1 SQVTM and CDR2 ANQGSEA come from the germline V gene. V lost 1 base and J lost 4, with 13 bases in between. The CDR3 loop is CSVEAVTESYGYTF. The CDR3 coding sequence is TGCAGCGTTGAAGCGGTCACAGAAAGCTATGGCTACACCTTC.

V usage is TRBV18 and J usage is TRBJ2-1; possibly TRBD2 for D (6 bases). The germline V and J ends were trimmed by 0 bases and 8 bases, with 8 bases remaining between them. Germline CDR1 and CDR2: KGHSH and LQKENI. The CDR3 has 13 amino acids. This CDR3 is CASSPPGGHEQFF. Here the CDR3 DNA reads TGTGCCAGCTCACCACCGGGGGGTCATGAGCAGTTCTTC.

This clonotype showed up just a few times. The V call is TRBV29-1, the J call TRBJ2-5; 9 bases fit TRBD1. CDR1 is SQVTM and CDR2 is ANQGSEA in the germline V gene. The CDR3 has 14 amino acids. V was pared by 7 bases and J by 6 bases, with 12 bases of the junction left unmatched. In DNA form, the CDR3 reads TGCAGCGCCCAGCGAGTGACAGGGGGGCAGACCCAGTACTTC. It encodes CSAQRVTGGQTQYF.

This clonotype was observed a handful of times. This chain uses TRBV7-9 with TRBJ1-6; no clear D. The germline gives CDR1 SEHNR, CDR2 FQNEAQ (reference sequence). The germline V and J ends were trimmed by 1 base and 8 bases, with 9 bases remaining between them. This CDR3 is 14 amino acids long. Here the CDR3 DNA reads TGTGCCAGCAGCTTAGGGGAAGGTTATTCACCCCTCCACTTT. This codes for CASSLGEGYSPLHF.

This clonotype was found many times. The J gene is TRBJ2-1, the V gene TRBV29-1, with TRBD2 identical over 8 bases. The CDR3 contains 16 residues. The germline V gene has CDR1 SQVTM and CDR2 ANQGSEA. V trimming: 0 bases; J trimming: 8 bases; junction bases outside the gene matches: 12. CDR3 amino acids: CSVEDWSSGAGDEQFF. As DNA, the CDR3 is TGCAGCGTTGAAGATTGGAGTAGCGGGGCGGGGGATGAGCAGTTCTTC.

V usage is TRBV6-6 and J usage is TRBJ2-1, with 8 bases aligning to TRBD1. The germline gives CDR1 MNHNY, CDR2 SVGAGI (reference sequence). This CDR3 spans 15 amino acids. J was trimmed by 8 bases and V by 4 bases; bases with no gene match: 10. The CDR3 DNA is TGTGCCAGCAGTTCCCACCAGGACAGGGCCGATGAGCAGTTCTTC. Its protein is CASSSHQDRADEQFF.

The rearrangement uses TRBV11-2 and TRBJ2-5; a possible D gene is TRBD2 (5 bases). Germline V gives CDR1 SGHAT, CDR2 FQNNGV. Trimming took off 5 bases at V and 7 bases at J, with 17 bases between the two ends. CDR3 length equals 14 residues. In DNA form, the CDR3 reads TGTGCCAGCAGCCGTAGGAGCGCCCGGGGGACCCAGTACTTC. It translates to CASSRRSARGTQYF. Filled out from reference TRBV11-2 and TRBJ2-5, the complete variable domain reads EAGVAQSPRYKIIEKRQSVAFWCNPISGHATLYWYQQILGQGPKLLIQFQNNGVVDDSQLPKDRFSAERLKGVDSTLKIQPAKLEDSAVYLCASSRRSARGTQYFGPGTRLLVL.

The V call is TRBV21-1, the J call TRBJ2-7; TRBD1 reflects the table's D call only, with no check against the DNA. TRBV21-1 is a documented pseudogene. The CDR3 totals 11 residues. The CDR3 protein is CASPGRYEQYF. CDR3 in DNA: TGTGCCAGCCCCGGACGGTACGAGCAGTACTTC.

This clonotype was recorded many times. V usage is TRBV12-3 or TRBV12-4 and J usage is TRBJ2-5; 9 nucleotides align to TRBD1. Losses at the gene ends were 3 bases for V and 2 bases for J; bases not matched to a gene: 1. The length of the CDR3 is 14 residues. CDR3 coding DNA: TGTGCCAGCAGTTTGGACAGGGGTCAAGAGACCCAGTACTTC. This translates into CASSLDRGQETQYF.

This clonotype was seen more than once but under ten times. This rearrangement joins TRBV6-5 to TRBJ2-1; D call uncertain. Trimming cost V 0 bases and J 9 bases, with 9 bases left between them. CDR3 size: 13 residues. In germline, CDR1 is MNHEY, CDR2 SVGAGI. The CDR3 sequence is CASSYSREGEQFF. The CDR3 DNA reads TGTGCCAGCAGTTACTCAAGGGAAGGTGAGCAGTTCTTC.

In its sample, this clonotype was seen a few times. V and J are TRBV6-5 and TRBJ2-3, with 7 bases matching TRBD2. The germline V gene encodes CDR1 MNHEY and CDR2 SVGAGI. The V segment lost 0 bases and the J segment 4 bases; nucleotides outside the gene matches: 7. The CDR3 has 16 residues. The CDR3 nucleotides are TGTGCCAGCAGTTACTCGGGGGGGAATTTCGCAGATACGCAGTATTTT. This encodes CASSYSGGNFADTQYF.

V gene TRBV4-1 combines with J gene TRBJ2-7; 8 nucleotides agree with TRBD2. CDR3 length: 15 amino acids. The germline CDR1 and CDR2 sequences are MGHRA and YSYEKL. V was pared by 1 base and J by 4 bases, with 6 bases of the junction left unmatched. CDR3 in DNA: TGCGCCAGCAGCCAAGGACCGGGACTAGTGTACGAGCAGTACTTC. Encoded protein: CASSQGPGLVYEQYF.

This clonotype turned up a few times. CDR3 nucleotide sequence: TGCAGTGCTAGAGGGACACTCTCCGTTACGCAGTATTTT. It codes for CSARGTLSVTQYF. The V call is TRBV20-1, the J call TRBJ2-3, with D possibly TRBD1 on 5 matching bases. The germline CDR1 and CDR2 sequences are DFQATT and SNEGSKA (reference sequence). The V end was cut by 1 base, the J end by 8 bases, with 13 bases between. This CDR3 contains 13 residues.

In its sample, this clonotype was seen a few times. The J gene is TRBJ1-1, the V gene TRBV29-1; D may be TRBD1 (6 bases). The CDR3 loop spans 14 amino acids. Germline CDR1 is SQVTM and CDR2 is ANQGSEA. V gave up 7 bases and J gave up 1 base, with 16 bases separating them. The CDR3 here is CSGAVGHQNTEAFF. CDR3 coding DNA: TGCAGCGGTGCCGTGGGACACCAGAACACTGAAGCTTTCTTT.

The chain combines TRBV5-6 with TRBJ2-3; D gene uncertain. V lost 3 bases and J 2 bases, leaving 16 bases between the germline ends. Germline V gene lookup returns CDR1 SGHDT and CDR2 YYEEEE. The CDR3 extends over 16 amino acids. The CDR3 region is CASSSSRLRSTDTQYF. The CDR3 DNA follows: TGTGCCAGCAGCTCATCCCGTCTCAGGTCCACAGATACGCAGTATTTT.

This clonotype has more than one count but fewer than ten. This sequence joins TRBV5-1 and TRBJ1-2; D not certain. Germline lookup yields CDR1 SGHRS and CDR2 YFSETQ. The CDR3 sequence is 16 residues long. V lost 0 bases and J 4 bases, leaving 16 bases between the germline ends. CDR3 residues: CASSLGTVSQTYGYTF. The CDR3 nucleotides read TGCGCCAGCAGCTTGGGGACCGTCTCACAGACCTATGGCTACACCTTC.

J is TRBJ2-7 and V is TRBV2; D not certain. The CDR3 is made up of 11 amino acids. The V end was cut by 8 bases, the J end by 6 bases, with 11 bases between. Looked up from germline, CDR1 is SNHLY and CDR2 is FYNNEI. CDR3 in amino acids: CASEELGEQYF. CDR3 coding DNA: TGTGCCAGCGAAGAATTGGGCGAGCAGTACTTC.

CDR3 region: CATTGTQNSPLHF. The CDR3, as DNA: TGTGCCACCACCGGGACGCAGAATTCACCCCTCCACTTT. The rearrangement links TRBV7-2 to TRBJ1-6; possibly TRBD1 for D (5 bases). The CDR3 sequence is 13 residues long. V lost 10 bases to trimming and J lost 7 bases, with 14 bases between them. CDR1 and CDR2 from the germline V gene are SGHTA and FQGNSA.

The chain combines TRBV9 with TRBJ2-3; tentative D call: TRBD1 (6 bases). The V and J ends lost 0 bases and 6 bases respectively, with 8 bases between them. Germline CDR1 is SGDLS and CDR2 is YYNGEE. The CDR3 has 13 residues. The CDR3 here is CASSVDQGDTQYF. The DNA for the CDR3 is TGTGCCAGCAGCGTAGATCAGGGGGATACGCAGTATTTT.

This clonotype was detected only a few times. Here the CDR3 DNA reads TGTGCCAGCAGCCCTGTCGGGGAGGCTCCCTTGTACGTC. Amino acids: CASSPVGEAPLYV. The genes are TRBV12-3 or TRBV12-4 and TRBJ2-7, with a weak D call TRBD2 (6 bases). V dropped 6 bases and J dropped 12 bases, with 21 bases sitting between them. CDR3 length: 13 amino acids.

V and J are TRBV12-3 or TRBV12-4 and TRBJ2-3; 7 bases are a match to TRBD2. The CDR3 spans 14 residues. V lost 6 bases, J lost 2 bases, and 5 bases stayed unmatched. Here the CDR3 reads CASRMTSLTDTQYF. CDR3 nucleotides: TGTGCCAGCAGAATGACTAGCCTCACAGATACGCAGTATTTT.

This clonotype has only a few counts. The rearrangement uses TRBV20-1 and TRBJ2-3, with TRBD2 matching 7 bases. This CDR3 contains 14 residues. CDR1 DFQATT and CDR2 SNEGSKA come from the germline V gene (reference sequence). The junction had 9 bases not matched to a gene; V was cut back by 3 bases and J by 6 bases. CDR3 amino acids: CSASPGLFLDTQYF. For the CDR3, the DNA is TGCAGTGCTAGTCCGGGACTATTCTTGGATACGCAGTATTTT.

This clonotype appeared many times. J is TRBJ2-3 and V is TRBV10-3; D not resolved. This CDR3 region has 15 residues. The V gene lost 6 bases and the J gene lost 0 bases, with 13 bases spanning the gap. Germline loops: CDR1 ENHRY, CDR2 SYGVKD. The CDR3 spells CAIRNYPTSTDTQYF. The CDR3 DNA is TGTGCCATCAGGAATTACCCGACGAGCACAGATACGCAGTATTTT.

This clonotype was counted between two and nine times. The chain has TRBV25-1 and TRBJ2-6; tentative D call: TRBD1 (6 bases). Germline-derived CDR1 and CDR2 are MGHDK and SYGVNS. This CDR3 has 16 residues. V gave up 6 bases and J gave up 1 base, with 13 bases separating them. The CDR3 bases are TGTGCCAGCAGCCCAGGGGCTGGATCTGGGGCCAACGTCCTGACTTTC. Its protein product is CASSPGAGSGANVLTF.